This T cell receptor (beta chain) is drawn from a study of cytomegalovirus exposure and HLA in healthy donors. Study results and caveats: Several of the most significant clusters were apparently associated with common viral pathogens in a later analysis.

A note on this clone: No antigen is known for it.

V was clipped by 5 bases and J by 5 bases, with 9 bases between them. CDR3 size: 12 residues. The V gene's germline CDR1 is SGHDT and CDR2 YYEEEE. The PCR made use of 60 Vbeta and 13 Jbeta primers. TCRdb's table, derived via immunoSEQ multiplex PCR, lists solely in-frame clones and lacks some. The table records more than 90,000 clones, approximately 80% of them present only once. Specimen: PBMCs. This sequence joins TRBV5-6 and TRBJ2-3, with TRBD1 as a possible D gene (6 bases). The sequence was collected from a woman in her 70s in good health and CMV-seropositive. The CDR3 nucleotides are TGTGCCAGCAGTTTAGGGGGAGATACGCAGTATTTT. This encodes CASSLGGDTQYF. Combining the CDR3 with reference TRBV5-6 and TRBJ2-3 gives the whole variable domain DAGVTQSPTHLIKTRGQQVTLRCSPKSGHDTVSWYQQALGQGPQFIFQYYEEEERQRGNFPDRFSGHQFPNYSSELNVNALLLGDSALYLCASSLGGDTQYFGPGTRLTVL.